The present TCR beta chain was sequenced within a study of cytomegalovirus exposure and HLA in healthy donors. PCR involved 60 Vbeta and 13 Jbeta primers. Some clones are missing from TCRdb's copy, which holds only in-frame ones; the method was immunoSEQ multiplex PCR. This sample's clone table lists roughly 64,000 clones. The CDR3 is 11 residues long. Germline V CDR1 and CDR2: DFQATT, SNEGSKA (reference sequence). V lost 4 bases, J lost 7 bases, and 8 bases lay in between. Sequencing was done on a sample of PBMCs. This chain uses TRBV20-1 with TRBJ2-1; TRBD2 might be the D (6 bases). This receptor was identified in a young woman in good health and CMV-seronegative. CDR3 sequence: CSAILANEQFF. The CDR3 bases are TGCAGTGCTATCCTAGCGAATGAGCAGTTCTTC.